The 32 T cell receptor beta chains given below trace back to one sample, sequenced in a study of T cell repertoires in cytomegalovirus infection. TCRdb called the reads again in MiXCR, with one record for every CDR3 protein. The sample has approximately 550,000 distinct CDR3 sequences, 16% seen once. The sequenced sample consisted of CD8+ T cells from PBMCs. The receptor source for this set is a human donor in good health (CMV status not recorded). Some clones in this sample may be carry-over from other donors' samples.

The chain joins TRBV7-4 to TRBJ2-2; maybe TRBD1 (6 bases). CDR1 is SGHVT and CDR2 is SQSDAQ in the germline V gene. Trimming removed 1 base at V and 5 bases at J, with 11 bases between. CDR3 length: 15 residues. The DNA for the CDR3 is TGTGCCAGCAGCTTAGTCCAGGGGAGTACCGGGGAGCTGTTTTTT. This gives the protein CASSLVQGSTGELFF.

There are many counts of this clonotype. The V call is TRBV28, the J call TRBJ2-1; 14 bases match TRBD2. In germline, CDR1 is MDHEN, CDR2 SYDVKM. The CDR3 spans 15 residues. Germline trimming cut 8 bases from V and 2 bases from J; bases unmatched to any gene: 2. The CDR3 here is CASQGLAGAYNEQFF. The CDR3 DNA follows: TGTGCCAGCCAGGGACTAGCGGGAGCCTACAATGAGCAGTTCTTC.

On this clonotype itself: A much larger clone lies one base from this, so it may be a read error. The V and J genes are TRBV5-3 and TRBJ2-5; maybe TRBD1 (5 bases). TRBV5-3 is noted as an ORF with a role that remains uncertain. The CDR3 is 16 residues long. The CDR3 DNA reads TGTGCCAGCAGCTTGGCCTTCCAGGGCTTGAGAGAGACCCAGTACTTC. Residues: CASSLAFQGLRETQYF.

The genes are TRBV27 and TRBJ1-1; D perhaps matches TRBD1 (5 bases). This CDR3 spans 15 amino acids. Trimming took 2 bases from V and 0 from J, leaving 10 bases between them. From germline, CDR1 is MNHEY and CDR2 SMNVEV (reference sequence). CDR3 sequence (DNA): TGTGCCAGCAGTTTAAAGAGGGGATTGAACACTGAAGCTTTCTTT. The encoded protein is CASSLKRGLNTEAFF.

The chain recombines TRBV9 with TRBJ1-2, with 8 positions matching TRBD1. Germline V gives CDR1 SGDLS, CDR2 YYNGEE. CDR3 size: 14 residues. V gave up 4 bases and J gave up 2 bases; unmatched junction bases: 4. Written as DNA, the CDR3 is TGTGCCAGCAGCCTTAGACAGGGGAACTATGGCTACACCTTC. Translation gives CASSLRQGNYGYTF.

The chain links TRBV20-1 to TRBJ1-2; 8 bases fit TRBD1. This CDR3 spans 13 amino acids. V shed 6 bases and J 4 bases; nucleotides not matched to a gene: 7. Germline CDR1 DFQATT, CDR2 SNEGSKA (reference sequence). The CDR3 spells CSATDRASYGYTF. The CDR3 region has the DNA TGCAGTGCGACGGACAGGGCTTCCTATGGCTACACCTTC.

The sample holds many counts of this clonotype. The chain employs TRBV7-9 and TRBJ2-7; maybe TRBD2 (5 bases). Germline CDR1 reads SEHNR; CDR2 reads FQNEAQ (reference sequence). The CDR3 loop spans 15 amino acids. Between the trimmed V and J ends, which lost 5 bases and 3 bases, there was a span of 17 bases. DNA for the CDR3: TGTGCCAGCAGCCGTCCGGATGGGAGCGGCTACGAGCAGTACTTC. Encoded protein: CASSRPDGSGYEQYF.

This clonotype was recorded at least ten times. The chain links TRBV11-3 to TRBJ2-3; D gene ambiguous. Germline assignment: CDR1 SGHNT and CDR2 YENEEA. CDR3 size: 15 residues. Trimming shortened V by 0 bases and J by 0 bases, and 7 bases separated the two germline ends. The DNA for the CDR3 is TGTGCCAGCAGCTTAGATGATAGAAGCACAGATACGCAGTATTTT. Translation gives CASSLDDRSTDTQYF. The whole variable domain, filled in from reference TRBV11-3 and TRBJ2-3, reads EAGVVQSPRYKIIEKKQPVAFWCNPISGHNTLYWYLQNLGQGPELLIRYENEEAVDDSQLPKDRFSAERLKGVDSTLKIQPAELGDSAVYLCASSLDDRSTDTQYFGPGTRLTVL.

This clonotype was seen at least ten times. The chain is built from TRBV7-9 and TRBJ1-2; 8 bases align to TRBD1. The CDR3 totals 16 residues. V was pared by 4 bases and J by 5 bases, with 12 bases of the junction left unmatched. In germline, CDR1 is SEHNR, CDR2 FQNEAQ (reference sequence). In DNA form, the CDR3 reads TGTGCCAGCAGCTCGGAGGACAGGGTGATTCGGTATGGCTACACCTTC. Translation: CASSSEDRVIRYGYTF. Full variable domain (remainder filled in from reference TRBV7-9 and TRBJ1-2): DTGVSQNPRHKITKRGQNVTFRCDPISEHNRLYWYRQTLGQGPEFLTYFQNEAQLEKSRLLSDRFSAERPKGSFSTLEIQRTEQGDSAMYLCASSSEDRVIRYGYTFGSGTRLTVV.

The chain employs TRBV30 and TRBJ2-1; 7 bases are a match to TRBD1. Germline lookup yields CDR1 GTSNPN and CDR2 SVGIG (reference sequence). The CDR3 runs 14 residues. Trimming at V came to 1 base and at J to 7 bases, leaving 7 bases not matched to a gene. The CDR3 nucleotides are TGTGCCTGGAGTGCCGGGACAGTGAGGAATGAGCAGTTCTTC. Amino acids: CAWSAGTVRNEQFF.

Points on this clonotype: A much larger clone differs from this one at a single base, so this may be a read error. The V call is TRBV2, the J call TRBJ2-3; D possibly corresponds to TRBD2 (6 bases). This CDR3 spans 15 amino acids. Trimming pared 8 bases from V and 2 bases from J, leaving 17 bases between. CDR1 and CDR2 from the germline V gene are SNHLY and FYNNEI. The CDR3 sequence: CASPRGLWTTDTQYF. In DNA, the CDR3 is TGTGCCAGCCCTCGGGGGTTGTGGACCACAGATACGCAGTATTTT.

The chain joins TRBV28 to TRBJ2-3; D is perhaps TRBD1 (6 bases). Per the germline V gene, CDR1 is MDHEN and CDR2 is SYDVKM. This CDR3 region has 19 residues. V was trimmed by 6 bases and J by 0 bases, leaving 25 bases between them. The DNA for the CDR3 is TGTGCCAGCAGCTATTCCGGGACACTTGATCCGAGGAGCACAGATACGCAGTATTTT. Its translation is CASSYSGTLDPRSTDTQYF. The full variable domain, rest sourced from reference TRBV28 and TRBJ2-3, is DVKVTQSSRYLVKRTGEKVFLECVQDMDHENMFWYRQDPGLGLRLIYFSYDVKMKEKGDIPEGYSVSREKKERFSLILESASTNQTSMYLCASSYSGTLDPRSTDTQYFGPGTRLTVL.

Points on this clonotype: The germline gene is not matched at one end of the junction; a read error may be the cause. The chain recombines TRBV28 with TRBJ1-5; TRBD1 might be the D (6 bases). Germline V lookup: CDR1 MDHEN, CDR2 SYDVKM. The CDR3 consists of 17 residues. CDR3 loop: CAISLYVGSRGRQPQHF. CDR3 coding DNA: TGTGCCATCAGTTTATATGTTGGAAGTCGGGGGCGTCAGCCCCAGCATTTT.

J is TRBJ2-1 and V is TRBV10-1, with 7 bases lining up with TRBD1. V trimming: 3 bases; J trimming: 6 bases; junction bases outside the gene matches: 5. This CDR3 contains 14 residues. Germline CDR1 WNHNN, CDR2 SYGVQD (reference sequence). The CDR3 sequence is CASSDRTGTNEQFF. CDR3 bases: TGCGCCAGCAGTGACAGGACAGGTACCAATGAGCAGTTCTTC.

The chain couples TRBV29-1 to TRBJ1-2; D is unresolved. The CDR3 runs 11 residues. The V gene's germline CDR1 is SQVTM and CDR2 ANQGSEA. Deletions cut 6 bases from V and 7 bases from J, with 12 bases between. The CDR3 DNA reads TGCAGCGTGGTGGAGGGAGGTGGCTACACCTTC. This sequence encodes CSVVEGGGYTF.

Only a few counts were recorded for this clonotype. This chain connects TRBV5-1 to TRBJ1-2, with D hard to call. Germline CDR1 SGHRS, CDR2 YFSETQ. Trimming took 0 bases from V and 6 from J, leaving 24 bases between them. The CDR3 extends over 18 amino acids. CDR3: CASSLATRMFTTTHGYTF. CDR3 bases: TGCGCCAGCAGCTTGGCGACTAGAATGTTTACAACTACTCATGGCTACACCTTC.

The rearrangement links TRBV29-1 to TRBJ1-1; 7 bases align to TRBD1. The CDR3 covers 15 residues. Looked up from germline, CDR1 is SQVTM and CDR2 is ANQGSEA. The J segment lost 6 bases and the V segment lost 1 base, leaving 11 bases of the junction unmatched. CDR3: CSVEGAGGGFAEAFF. CDR3 coding DNA: TGCAGCGTTGAAGGCGCAGGGGGAGGGTTTGCTGAAGCTTTCTTT.

The chain carries TRBV27 and TRBJ2-7, with D perhaps TRBD2 (5 bases). The germline CDR1 and CDR2 sequences are MNHEY and SMNVEV (reference sequence). This CDR3 is built from 14 residues. Trimming shortened V by 7 bases and J by 6 bases, and 19 bases separated the two germline ends. DNA of the CDR3: TGTGCCAGCACCGACGGACTCCTAACGGGCGAGCAGTACTTC. Amino acids: CASTDGLLTGEQYF.

V usage is TRBV10-2 and J usage is TRBJ1-4; D not certain. The germline V and J ends were trimmed by 4 bases and 8 bases, with 11 bases remaining between them. The germline gives CDR1 WSHSY, CDR2 SAAADI. This CDR3 has 13 residues. The CDR3 region is CASSAPRGEKLFF. The DNA for the CDR3 is TGCGCCAGCAGTGCCCCGAGAGGGGAAAAACTGTTTTTT.

This clonotype was seen only a few times. The chain is built from TRBV4-2 and TRBJ2-7, with TRBD1 matching over 8 bases. This CDR3 is 16 amino acids long. With 0 bases clipped from V and 3 bases from J, the junction kept 7 bases outside the gene matches. CDR1 LGHNA and CDR2 YNFKEQ come from the germline V gene. DNA for the CDR3: TGTGCCAGCAGCCAAGAAGGTGGACAGGGATTCTACGAGCAGTACTTC. Amino acid sequence: CASSQEGGQGFYEQYF.

This clonotype was recorded many times. The chain links TRBV25-1 to TRBJ2-3; 7 bases are a match to TRBD2. This CDR3 has 16 amino acids. The V gene end was trimmed by 1 base and the J gene end by 0 bases; junction bases not matched to a gene: 4. Looked up from germline, CDR1 is MGHDK and CDR2 is SYGVNS. CDR3 protein: CASSEWGAGSTDTQYF. In DNA, the CDR3 is TGTGCCAGCAGTGAATGGGGAGCGGGAAGCACAGATACGCAGTATTTT.

This chain joins TRBV9 and TRBJ1-1; D is unresolved. The CDR3 totals 15 residues. CDR1 and CDR2 (germline): SGDLS, YYNGEE. The V and J ends lost 0 bases and 0 bases respectively, with 9 bases between them. The CDR3 is CASSVGQRMNTEAFF. In DNA form, the CDR3 reads TGTGCCAGCAGCGTAGGGCAGAGAATGAACACTGAAGCTTTCTTT. The whole variable domain, remainder taken from reference TRBV9 and TRBJ1-1, is DSGVTQTPKHLITATGQRVTLRCSPRSGDLSVYWYQQSLDQGLQFLIQYYNGEERAKGNILERFSAQQFPDLHSELNLSSLELGDSALYFCASSVGQRMNTEAFFGQGTRLTVV.

This clonotype has a count of ten or more. This chain uses TRBV4-2 with TRBJ2-1; 9 bases line up with TRBD2. The CDR3 is made up of 16 amino acids. Germline values: CDR1 LGHNA, CDR2 YNFKEQ. V lost 3 bases and J lost 6; bases outside the gene matches: 9. CDR3 protein: CASSHLSGGRGNEQFF. CDR3 bases: TGTGCCAGCAGCCACCTTAGCGGGGGTAGGGGCAATGAGCAGTTCTTC.

The table lists this clonotype with many counts. Here the CDR3 DNA reads TGTGCCTGCGGGAGGGCTGCGCAGTATTTT. This gives the protein CACGRAAQYF. This chain joins TRBV28 and TRBJ2-3, with TRBD2 matching 9 bases. V was pared by 11 bases and J by 10 bases, with 4 bases of the junction left unmatched. There are 10 residues in the CDR3. CDR1 MDHEN and CDR2 SYDVKM come from the germline V gene.

This clonotype was seen more than once but under ten times. This chain links TRBV29-1 with TRBJ2-7; 10 nucleotides align to TRBD1. This CDR3 contains 12 residues. Looked up from germline, CDR1 is SQVTM and CDR2 is ANQGSEA. Trimming took 6 bases from V and 5 from J; bases not matched to a gene: 4. The DNA of the CDR3 is TGCAGCGTCAGACAGGGGGCCAACGAGCAGTACTTC. It translates to CSVRQGANEQYF.

CDR3 nucleotide sequence: TGTGCCAGCAGTGAAGCCATCCAGCCCCAGCATTTT. It specifies CASSEAIQPQHF. The rearrangement joins TRBV2 to TRBJ1-5; D not certain. Looked up from germline, CDR1 is SNHLY and CDR2 is FYNNEI. Trimming took off 0 bases at V and 7 bases at J, with 4 bases between the two ends. The CDR3 spans 12 residues.

This clonotype has just one count. The chain combines TRBV4-2 with TRBJ2-5; possible D gene TRBD2, 7 bases. V was pared by 0 bases and J by 2 bases, with 13 bases between. The CDR3 loop spans 16 amino acids. CDR1 LGHNA and CDR2 YNFKEQ come from the germline V gene. The CDR3 reads CASSQESRGAQETQYF. The CDR3 coding sequence is TGTGCCAGCAGCCAAGAATCCCGGGGGGCGCAAGAGACCCAGTACTTC.

This clonotype was recorded at least ten times. CDR3 loop: CASTRTESRGNTIYF. DNA for the CDR3: TGCGCCAGCACCAGGACAGAAAGTCGTGGAAACACCATATATTTT. The V and J genes are TRBV4-1 and TRBJ1-3; a weak D match, TRBD1 (6 bases). Germline V gene data show CDR1 as MGHRA and CDR2 as YSYEKL. V was clipped by 7 bases and J by 3 bases, with 16 bases between them. This CDR3 is built from 15 residues.

This clonotype has just a few counts. This chain uses TRBV6-1 with TRBJ1-6, with a tentative D call TRBD1 (5 bases). The CDR3 loop spans 17 amino acids. Germline V lookup: CDR1 MNHNS, CDR2 SASEGT. V was trimmed by 7 bases and J by 0 bases, leaving 16 bases between them. CDR3 in DNA: TGTGCCAGCACCCCCCGACAGACCCTCTCCTATAATTCACCCCTCCACTTT. Translating it yields CASTPRQTLSYNSPLHF.

In its sample, this clonotype was seen many times. The chain joins TRBV12-5 to TRBJ1-5, with D possibly TRBD1 on 5 matching bases. CDR1 is LGHNT, CDR2 FRNRAP, per germline. Trimming shortened V by 5 bases and J by 3 bases, and 11 bases separated the two germline ends. This CDR3 comprises 14 residues. CDR3 bases: TGTGCTAGTGGTCCTACAGGAGACAATCAGCCCCAGCATTTT. This gives the protein CASGPTGDNQPQHF.

This chain uses TRBV6-6 with TRBJ2-7; no clear D gene. From germline, CDR1 is MNHNY and CDR2 SVGAGI (reference sequence). CDR3 length: 13 amino acids. Trimming took 2 bases from V and 1 from J, leaving 6 bases between them. Here the CDR3 DNA reads TGTGCCAGCAGTTACACGAGTTCCTACGAGCAGTACTTC. This sequence encodes CASSYTSSYEQYF.

This clonotype was counted at least ten times. The V and J genes are TRBV11-1 and TRBJ2-1; D unresolved. The CDR3 runs 15 residues. CDR1 is SGHAT and CDR2 is FQDESV in the germline V gene (reference sequence). Trimming stripped 5 bases from V and 5 bases from J, with 16 bases between. The DNA for the CDR3 is TGTGCCAGCAGCCCCCCGGACCGTAACCACAATGAGCAGTTCTTC. Its translation is CASSPPDRNHNEQFF.